These T cell receptor beta chains were read from a single sample in a study of blood T cell repertoires in COVID-19. The table came from immunoSEQ multiplex PCR; TCRdb's copy has only in-frame clones and leaves some out. Of about 200,000 clones detected, roughly 81% appear once; the ten largest clones hold roughly 5.3%. The material sequenced was peripheral blood. All receptors come from a woman aged 70 to 79 with active or convalescent COVID-19. Both conserved end residues are trimmed from each CDR3. D genes are given only for firm matches.

d_call: NA
v_call: TRBV19
j_call: TRBJ2-2
cdr3_aa: ASSIVGANTGELF

d_call: TRBD1
v_call: TRBV6-5
j_call: TRBJ2-7
cdr3_aa: ASPGQGYEQY

d_call: NA
v_call: TRBV4-2
j_call: TRBJ2-1
cdr3_aa: ASSQASDSANQIQF

d_call: NA
v_call: TRBV2
j_call: TRBJ1-6
cdr3_aa: ASRAESSYNSPLH

d_call: TRBD2
v_call: TRBV2
j_call: TRBJ2-7
cdr3_aa: ASSVTSGRAYEQY

d_call: TRBD1
v_call: TRBV6-5
j_call: TRBJ1-1
cdr3_aa: ASTLRTGNTEAF

d_call: NA
v_call: TRBV7-9
j_call: TRBJ1-1
cdr3_aa: ASSSQAMNTEAF

d_call: TRBD2
v_call: TRBV2
j_call: TRBJ2-3
cdr3_aa: ASSAGLAGADTQY

d_call: TRBD2
v_call: TRBV7-8
j_call: TRBJ2-1
cdr3_aa: ASSSFGTRGPNEQF

d_call: TRBD2
v_call: TRBV3-1/TRBV3-2
j_call: TRBJ2-1
cdr3_aa: ASSQGASGDEQF

d_call: TRBD2
v_call: TRBV27
j_call: TRBJ2-1
cdr3_aa: ASSTMTSGRGSSYNEQF

d_call: NA
v_call: TRBV19
j_call: TRBJ1-2
cdr3_aa: ASSIRTNSDGYT